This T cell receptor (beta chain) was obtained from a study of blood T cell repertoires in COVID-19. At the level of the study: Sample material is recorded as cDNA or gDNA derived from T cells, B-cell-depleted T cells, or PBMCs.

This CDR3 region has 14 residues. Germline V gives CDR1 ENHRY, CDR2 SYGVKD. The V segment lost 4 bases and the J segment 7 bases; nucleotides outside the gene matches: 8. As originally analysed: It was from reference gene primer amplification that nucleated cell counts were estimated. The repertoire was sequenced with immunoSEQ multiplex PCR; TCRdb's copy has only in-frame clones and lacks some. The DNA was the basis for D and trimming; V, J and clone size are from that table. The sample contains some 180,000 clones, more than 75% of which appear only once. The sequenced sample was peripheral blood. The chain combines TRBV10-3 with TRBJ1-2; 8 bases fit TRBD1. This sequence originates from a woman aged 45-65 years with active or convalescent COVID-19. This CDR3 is CAISGSQGAGGYTF. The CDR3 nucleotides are TGTGCCATCAGTGGATCCCAGGGGGCGGGTGGCTACACCTTC.